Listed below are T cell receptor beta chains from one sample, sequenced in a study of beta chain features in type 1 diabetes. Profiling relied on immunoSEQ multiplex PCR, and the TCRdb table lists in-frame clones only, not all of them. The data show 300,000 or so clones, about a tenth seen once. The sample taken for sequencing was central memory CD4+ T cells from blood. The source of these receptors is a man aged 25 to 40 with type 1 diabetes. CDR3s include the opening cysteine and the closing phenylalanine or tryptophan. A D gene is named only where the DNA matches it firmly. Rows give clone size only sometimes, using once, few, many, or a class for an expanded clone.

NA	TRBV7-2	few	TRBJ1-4	CASRAGATNEKLFF	TGTGCCAGCAGGGCAGGGGCAACTAATGAAAAACTGTTTTTT
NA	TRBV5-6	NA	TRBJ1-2	CASSLVRPSGYTF	TGTGCCAGCAGCTTGGTACGCCCAAGTGGCTACACCTTC
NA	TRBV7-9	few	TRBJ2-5	CASSLSHRAGETQYF	TGTGCCAGCAGCTTAAGCCACCGGGCGGGAGAGACCCAGTACTTC
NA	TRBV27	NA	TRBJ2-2	CASRIGTSNTGELFF	TGTGCCAGCAGAATTGGGACCTCGAACACCGGGGAGCTGTTTTTT
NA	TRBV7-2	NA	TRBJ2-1	CASSFEGSEQFF	TGTGCCAGCAGCTTCGAGGGGTCGGAGCAGTTCTTC
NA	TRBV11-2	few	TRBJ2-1	CASSLGQQEFF	TGTGCCAGCAGCTTAGGACAACAGGAGTTCTTC
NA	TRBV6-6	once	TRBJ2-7	CASSQDWNYEQYF	TGTGCCAGCAGCCAAGACTGGAACTACGAGCAGTACTTC
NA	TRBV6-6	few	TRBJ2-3	CASSYFPGAPDTQYF	TGTGCCAGCAGTTATTTCCCGGGGGCCCCCGATACGCAGTATTTT
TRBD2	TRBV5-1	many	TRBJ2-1	CASSPLAGGPVDNEQFF	TGCGCCAGCAGCCCATTAGCGGGGGGGCCGGTGGACAATGAGCAGTTCTTC
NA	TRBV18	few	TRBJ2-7	CASSPPRGEQYF	TGTGCCAGCTCACCACCGAGGGGCGAGCAGTACTTC
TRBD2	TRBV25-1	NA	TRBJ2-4	CASSGKIAGGKNIQYF	TGTGCCAGCAGTGGGAAAATAGCGGGGGGAAAAAACATTCAGTACTTC
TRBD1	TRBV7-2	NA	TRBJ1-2	CASSLGSGTVTYGYTF	TGTGCCAGCAGCTTGGGATCCGGGACAGTAACCTATGGCTACACCTTC
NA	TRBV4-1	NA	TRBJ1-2	CASSQDQAGAANYGYTF	TGCGCCAGCAGCCAAGATCAAGCAGGGGCAGCTAACTATGGCTACACCTTC
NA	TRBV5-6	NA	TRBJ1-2	CASSFLGARNNYGYTF	TGTGCCAGCAGCTTTCTGGGGGCCAGGAATAACTATGGCTACACCTTC
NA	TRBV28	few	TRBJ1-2	CASSPLSGGQRGYTF	TGTGCCAGCAGTCCTTTATCAGGAGGGCAACGCGGCTACACCTTC
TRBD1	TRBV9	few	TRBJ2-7	CASSVAPDRSYEQYF	TGTGCCAGCAGCGTAGCCCCGGACAGGTCCTACGAGCAGTACTTC
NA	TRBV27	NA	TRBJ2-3	CASSPRAGAVTDTQYF	TGTGCCAGCAGTCCCCGTGCGGGGGCCGTCACAGATACGCAGTATTTT
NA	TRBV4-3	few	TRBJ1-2	CASSPLAGGGGYTF	TGCGCCAGCAGCCCTCTGGCCGGGGGCGGCGGCTACACCTTC